This is a list of T cell receptor beta chains from one sample in a study of Graves' ophthalmopathy and Graves' hyperthyroidism. TCRdb analysed the multiplex PCR reads with MiXCR anew, one entry per CDR3 protein. The sample has 660,000 or so distinct CDR3 sequences; 35% to 50% are singletons. Sequenced input: peripheral blood. These receptor sequences come from an adult man with Graves' ophthalmopathy. Each CDR3 is given without its conserved first and last residue.

>TRBJ1-1|TRBV4-1
ASSQRDRAVNTEAF
>TRBJ1-1|TRBV11-3
ATTPPGLNTEAF
>TRBJ1-4|TRBV10-3
AIKDRGELF
>TRBJ1-2|TRBV16
ASSQPTGGSYGYT
>TRBJ1-2|TRBV25-1
AWHRGRIYGYT
>TRBJ1-5|TRBV20-1
SASAGHGSNQPQH
>TRBJ2-2|TRBV20-1
SARIPTGTGSPGELF
>TRBJ2-7|TRBV19
ASSGAGSSYEQY
>TRBJ1-1|TRBV19
ASSIDQQGITEAF
>TRBJ2-7|TRBV13
ASSRRGEQY
>TRBJ2-5|TRBV7-2
ASSLVRSRVTEIQY
>TRBJ2-5|TRBV20-1
SAGPGTSSETQY
>TRBJ1-4|TRBV7-8
ASSPRGQGPNEKLF
>TRBJ1-2|TRBV9
ASSPGATGEGYT
>TRBJ1-5|TRBV2
ASTSRSSNQPQH
>TRBJ1-5|TRBV7-3
ASSTGQVLCNQPQH
>TRBJ1-1|TRBV12-3/TRBV12-4
ASSSPGQGRPEAF
>TRBJ1-1|TRBV10-3
ASSEPDRGQGNTEAF
>TRBJ1-3|TRBV20-1
SARGEFGNTIY
>TRBJ1-5|TRBV29-1
SRGQGNQPQH
>TRBJ2-3|TRBV9
ASSVGGSGGGTDTQY
>TRBJ1-1|TRBV3-1
ASSQDTMRVEQTEAF
>TRBJ2-7|TRBV5-1
ASSIRQGNRAGEQY
>TRBJ2-2|TRBV5-5
ASSLVLGNTGELF
>TRBJ2-7|TRBV13
ASSLAGRYYEQY
>TRBJ1-1|TRBV29-1
SVSVGRHTEAF
>TRBJ1-5|TRBV6-6
ASSATGGAEQPQH
>TRBJ1-1|TRBV20-1
STPLGAEAF
>TRBJ1-1|TRBV19
AGRIGPLNTEAF
>TRBJ1-2|TRBV2
ASSFSDRGLYGYT
>TRBJ1-2|TRBV7-9
ASSLRAGIYDYGYT
>TRBJ2-7|TRBV5-1
ASSWTGLTYEQY
>TRBJ1-6|TRBV10-3
ASSEGTGGSPLH
>TRBJ1-6|TRBV5-6
ASSSKLGQTYNSPIH
>TRBJ1-2|TRBV25-1
ASSEAEREANCGYT
>TRBJ1-2|TRBV5-1
ASSPLAGNQYGYT
>TRBJ2-5|TRBV7-8
ASSLSGGDETQY
>TRBJ2-7|TRBV29-1
SVERPTGGPEQY
>TRBJ1-6|TRBV20-1
SAETGYNSPLH
>TRBJ2-5|TRBV25-1
ASSLRAGQETQY
>TRBJ2-6|TRBV7-8
ASSLSPAGSGANVLT
>TRBJ2-5|TRBV7-8
ASSLRSVLRETQY
>TRBJ1-5|TRBV15
ATSRDNPNQPQH
>TRBJ2-7|TRBV9
ASSVAESSYEQY
>TRBJ1-3|TRBV20-1
SAREGAGNTIY
>TRBJ2-2|TRBV11-2
ASSTWTSGMAGELF
>TRBJ1-2|TRBV7-9
ASSLGTVNYGYT
>TRBJ2-7|TRBV20-1
SATRDSISYEQY
>TRBJ2-7|TRBV12-3/TRBV12-4
ASSPPEAGPGEQY
>TRBJ2-5|TRBV7-8
ASSLGRLAGTQETQY
>TRBJ2-7|TRBV4-2
ASSQDPGDRGEQY